This T cell receptor (beta chain) appears in the sequencing data of a study of shared clonotypes between healthy human individuals. Trimming took 2 bases from V and 2 from J; bases not matched to a gene: 3. Germline CDR1 and CDR2: LNHDA and SQIVND (reference sequence). The CDR3 has 15 residues. Memory CD4+ cells were the fraction left after CD45RA+ naive selection. The table came from immunoSEQ multiplex PCR; TCRdb's copy has only in-frame clones and leaves some out. The table includes roughly 2.5 million clones, around 90% detected once. The chain has TRBV19 and TRBJ1-3, with TRBD1 matching over 7 bases. This TCR came from a man younger than 35 in good health. The sequencing input was naive CD4+ T cells sorted from blood. Subset indicated: CD45RA+ positively selected. CDR3 coding DNA: TGTGCCAGTAGTATAACCGGGACAGCTGGAAACACCATATATTTT. Encoded protein: CASSITGTAGNTIYF.